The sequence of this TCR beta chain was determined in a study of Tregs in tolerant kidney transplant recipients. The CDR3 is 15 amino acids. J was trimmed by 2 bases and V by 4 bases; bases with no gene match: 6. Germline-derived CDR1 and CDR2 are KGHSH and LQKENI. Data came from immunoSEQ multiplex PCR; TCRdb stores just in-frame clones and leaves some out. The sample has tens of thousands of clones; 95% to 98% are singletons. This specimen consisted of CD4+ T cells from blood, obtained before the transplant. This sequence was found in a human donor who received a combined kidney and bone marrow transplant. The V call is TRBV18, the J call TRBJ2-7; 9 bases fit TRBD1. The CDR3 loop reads CASSQGQGAPYEQYF. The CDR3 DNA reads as TGTGCCAGCTCACAGGGACAGGGCGCTCCCTACGAGCAGTACTTC. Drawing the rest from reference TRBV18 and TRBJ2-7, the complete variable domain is NAGVMQNPRHLVRRRGQEARLRCSPMKGHSHVYWYRQLPEEGLKFMVYLQKENIIDESGMPKERFSAEFPKEGPSILRIQQVVRGDSAAYFCASSQGQGAPYEQYFGPGTRLTVT.